This T cell receptor (beta chain) was sequenced during a study of identical twins. Study-level points and caveats: Compared with unrelated sharing, twin-shared out-of-frame alpha sequences had more low-probability sequences. In zero-insertion analyses, partial confounding could arise from invariant MAIT and iNKT cells.

V was clipped by 4 bases and J by 4 bases, with 15 bases between them. The CDR3 sequence is 14 residues long. The germline V gene encodes CDR1 SGDLS and CDR2 YYNGEE. Via MiXCR, TCRdb re-called the 5' RACE reads, giving one row per CDR3 protein. This repertoire shows about 520,000 distinct CDR3 sequences, 20% to 25% found once; its top ten account for about 0.91%. A few counts support this clonotype. The target antigen is unknown. The same sample was also studied in work on T cells expressing NK-cell markers. That report notes: With respect to HCMV, seven of the eight sequenced donors were seropositive, and one was seronegative. There remained a lack of clarity about HCMV specificity of expanded NKG2C+ T cell clones.

The rearrangement joins TRBV9 to TRBJ2-7; the D call may be TRBD1 or TRBD2 (5 bases each). What was sequenced was CD4+ T cells sorted from blood. The TCR originated in a woman between 18 and 30 years old in good health. This CDR3 reads CASSPQGTGYEQYF. The CDR3 DNA reads as TGTGCCAGCAGCCCCCAGGGTACGGGATACGAGCAGTACTTC. Supplemented by reference TRBV9 and TRBJ2-7, the full variable domain reads DSGVTQTPKHLITATGQRVTLRCSPRSGDLSVYWYQQSLDQGLQFLIQYYNGEERAKGNILERFSAQQFPDLHSELNLSSLELGDSALYFCASSPQGTGYEQYFGPGTRLTVT.